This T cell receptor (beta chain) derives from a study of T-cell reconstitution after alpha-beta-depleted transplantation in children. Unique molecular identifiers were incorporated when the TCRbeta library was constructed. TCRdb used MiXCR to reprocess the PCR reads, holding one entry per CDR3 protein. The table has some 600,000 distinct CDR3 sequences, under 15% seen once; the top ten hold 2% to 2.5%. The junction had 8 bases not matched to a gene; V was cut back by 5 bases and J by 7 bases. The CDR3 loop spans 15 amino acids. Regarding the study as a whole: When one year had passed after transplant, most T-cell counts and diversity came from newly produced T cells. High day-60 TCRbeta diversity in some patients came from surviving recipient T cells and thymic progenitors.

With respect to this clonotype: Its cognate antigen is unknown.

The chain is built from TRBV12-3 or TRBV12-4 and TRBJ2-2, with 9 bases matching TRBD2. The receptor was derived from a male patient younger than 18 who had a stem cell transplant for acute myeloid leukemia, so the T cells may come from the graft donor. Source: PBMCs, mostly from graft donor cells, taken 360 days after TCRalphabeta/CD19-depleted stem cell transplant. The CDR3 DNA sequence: TGTGCCAGCAGTGAATTAGCGGGAGTTGGCGGGGAGCTGTTTTTT. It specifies CASSELAGVGGELFF.